These 9 T cell receptor beta chains share one sample of origin, sequenced in a study of T cell repertoires in cytomegalovirus infection. TCRdb reanalysed the reads using MiXCR and keeps one entry per CDR3 protein. Of roughly 730,000 distinct CDR3 sequences listed, around a third are singletons. No antigen has been identified for these receptors. Sequences were derived from cultured PBMCs, sampled from culture after CMV antigen stimulation. The receptors come from a human donor in good health (CMV status not recorded). Some clones in this sample may be carry-over from other donors' samples.

The chain is built from TRBV5-1 and TRBJ2-2, with 7 bases aligning to TRBD1. Germline CDR1 reads SGHRS; CDR2 reads YFSETQ. The CDR3 runs 15 residues. With V trimmed by 4 bases and J by 0 bases, 3 bases remained unmatched. The CDR3 sequence: CASSEQGANTGELFF. The CDR3 region has the DNA TGCGCCAGCAGCGAGCAGGGGGCGAACACCGGGGAGCTGTTTTTT.

The V gene is TRBV20-1, the J gene TRBJ2-3; D unclear. The germline V and J ends were trimmed by 2 bases and 1 base, with 13 bases remaining between them. This CDR3 spans 15 amino acids. Per the germline V gene, CDR1 is DFQATT and CDR2 is SNEGSKA (reference sequence). CDR3 sequence (DNA): TGCAGTGCTAGACTGGACGGGTTCCGCACAGATACGCAGTATTTT. Translated, it gives CSARLDGFRTDTQYF.

The chain combines TRBV6-2 or TRBV6-3 with TRBJ1-5, with D possibly matching TRBD1 (6 bases). V lost 7 bases to trimming and J lost 5 bases, with 18 bases between them. CDR3 length: 15 residues. CDR1 MNHEY and CDR2 SVGEGT come from the germline V gene. CDR3 sequence: CASNYRDKSYQPQHF. The CDR3 DNA follows: TGTGCCAGCAACTACCGGGACAAGAGCTATCAGCCCCAGCATTTT.

V gene TRBV7-2 combines with J gene TRBJ2-6, with D possibly TRBD1 on 5 matching bases. V was clipped by 0 bases and J by 12 bases, with 12 bases between them. This CDR3 region has 14 residues. In germline, CDR1 is SGHTA, CDR2 FQGNSA. CDR3 bases: TGTGCCAGCAGCTTAGCGCTAGGGGTCTCCGTCCTGACTTTC. Translated, it gives CASSLALGVSVLTF.

This clonotype was recorded many times. The chain couples TRBV7-6 to TRBJ2-7, with 12 bases matching TRBD2. The CDR3 totals 15 residues. Germline CDR1 and CDR2: SGHVS and FNYEAQ. Trimming cost V 1 base and J 5 bases; bases outside gene matches: 3. In nucleotides, the CDR3 is TGTGCCAGCAGCTTAGTGACTAGCGGGAGCAACGAGCAGTACTTC. As protein: CASSLVTSGSNEQYF.

This clonotype has at least ten counts. The rearrangement uses TRBV7-2 and TRBJ1-2, with TRBD1 as a possible D gene (5 bases). Trimming stripped 1 base from V and 9 bases from J, with 12 bases between. Germline CDR1 and CDR2: SGHTA and FQGNSA. The CDR3 runs to 13 residues. The DNA for the CDR3 is TGTGCCAGCAGCTTAGAGCGACGGGGGAGCTACACCTTC. Translation: CASSLERRGSYTF.

This rearrangement joins TRBV5-4 to TRBJ2-7; 7 nucleotides align to TRBD1. The germline CDR1 and CDR2 sequences are SGHNT and YYREEE (reference sequence). The CDR3 loop spans 12 amino acids. Losses at the gene ends were 9 bases for V and 4 bases for J; bases not matched to a gene: 7. The DNA of the CDR3 is TGTGCCACCAACAGGGGAACTTACGAGCAGTACTTC. Its protein is CATNRGTYEQYF.

V usage is TRBV7-6 and J usage is TRBJ2-1, with 11 bases lining up with TRBD1. This CDR3 comprises 22 residues. CDR1 is SGHVS, CDR2 FNYEAQ, per germline. With V trimmed by 6 bases and J by 7 bases, 29 bases remained unmatched. The CDR3 DNA reads as TGTGCCAGCAGAACCGGACAGGGGGCTAAGGGCGATGGGTCTCGGCGTGGGAATGAGCAGTTCTTC. Its protein product is CASRTGQGAKGDGSRRGNEQFF.

This clonotype occurred a few times. The J gene is TRBJ1-2, the V gene TRBV28; TRBD1 is a possible D gene (5 bases). V was clipped by 5 bases and J by 2 bases, with 15 bases between them. This CDR3 is built from 15 residues. CDR1 and CDR2 (germline): MDHEN, SYDVKM. The CDR3 is CASSPYGTGNYGYTF. CDR3 DNA sequence: TGTGCCAGCAGTCCATATGGGACCGGGAACTATGGCTACACCTTC.